This T cell receptor beta chain is from a study of T cells expressing NK-cell markers. For the study at large: Underlying the TCR beta repertoires were sorted CD3+CD56+NKG2C+, CD3+CD56+NKG2C- and CD3+CD56-NKG2C+ T cells. Seven donors tested HCMV-seropositive and one tested seronegative among the eight sequenced. Broader study findings: Roughly 6 donors showed dominant NKG2C+ clonotypes comprising about 1.0-7.5% of their CD8+ T cells.

About this clonotype: Antigen unknown.

Generation of TCR beta cDNA was performed by 5'RACE template switching incorporating UMIs. TCRdb reanalyzed the 5' RACE reads, giving one entry per CDR3 protein sequence and no DNA. The listing records 400,000 to 500,000 distinct CDR3 sequences. The specimen was blood T cells: a sorted CD56 or NKG2C T cell subset, CD4+ or CD8+ T cells, or bulk PBMC T cells (not recorded which). This receptor was taken from a woman aged 18 to 75 in good health.

CDR3 amino acids: CSVVQGQKWYNEQFF. The chain links TRBV29-1 to TRBJ2-1; TCRdb's D call of TRBD1 is untestable without DNA. CDR3 length: 15 amino acids. Germline V gives CDR1 SQVTM, CDR2 ANQGSEA.